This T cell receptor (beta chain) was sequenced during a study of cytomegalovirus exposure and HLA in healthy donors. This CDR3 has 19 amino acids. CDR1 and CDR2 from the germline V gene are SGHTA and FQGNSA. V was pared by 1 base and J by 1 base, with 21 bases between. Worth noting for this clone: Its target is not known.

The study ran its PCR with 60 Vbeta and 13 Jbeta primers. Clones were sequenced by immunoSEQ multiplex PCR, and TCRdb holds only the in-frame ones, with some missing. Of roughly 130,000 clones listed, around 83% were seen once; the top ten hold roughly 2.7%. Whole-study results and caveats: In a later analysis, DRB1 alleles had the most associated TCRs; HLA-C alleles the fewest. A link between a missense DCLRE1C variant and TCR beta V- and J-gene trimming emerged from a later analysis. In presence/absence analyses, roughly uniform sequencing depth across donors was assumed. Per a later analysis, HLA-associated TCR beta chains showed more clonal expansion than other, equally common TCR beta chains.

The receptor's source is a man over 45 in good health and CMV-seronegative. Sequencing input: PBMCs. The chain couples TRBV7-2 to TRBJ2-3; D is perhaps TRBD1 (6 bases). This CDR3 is CASSLGAPGWGLGTDTQYF. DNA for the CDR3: TGTGCCAGCAGCTTAGGGGCCCCCGGGTGGGGGCTCGGCACAGATACGCAGTATTTT.